This passage covers 18 T cell receptor beta chains from one sample sequenced in a study of T cell repertoires in cytomegalovirus infection (dated by TCRdb to about 2019). The sequencer listed for this sample is Illumina HiSeq 1500. Using fastp at Q25 and MiXCR, TCRdb reprocessed the public reads and kept productive beta chains. Entries that share a CDR3 protein sequence are merged under the most common genes and DNA. Present in this sample are more than 150,000 distinct CDR3 sequences, under 30% of which were seen just once. The top ten clonotypes cover approximately 30% of the sample. The sequencing sample was made of PBMCs. The receptor set was obtained from a human donor in good health (CMV status not recorded). Some clones in this sample may be carry-over from other donors' samples.

This clonotype turned up a few times. The rearrangement uses TRBV6-6 and TRBJ1-5; TRBD1 matches at 10 bases. This CDR3 has 16 residues. Germline CDR1 is MNHNY and CDR2 is SVGAGI (reference sequence). V lost 5 bases and J lost 2; bases outside the gene matches: 6. DNA for the CDR3: TGTGCCAGCAGTCACGGGACAGGGGTGGGCAATCAGCCCCAGCATTTT. It codes for CASSHGTGVGNQPQHF.

The J gene is TRBJ2-6, the V gene TRBV13; D perhaps matches TRBD2 (5 bases). The germline gives CDR1 PRHDT, CDR2 FYEKMQ (reference sequence). The CDR3 spans 17 residues. V was trimmed by 5 bases and J by 1 base, leaving 15 bases between them. The CDR3 bases are TGTGCCAGCAGCCCCCGTCGGGAAGGATCTGGGGCCAACGTCCTGACTTTC. Protein product: CASSPRREGSGANVLTF.

The sample holds a few counts of this clonotype. The chain has TRBV5-1 and TRBJ2-3; 14 positions agree with TRBD2. CDR1 is SGHRS and CDR2 is YFSETQ in the germline V gene. This CDR3 is 17 amino acids long. The V segment lost 0 bases and the J segment 5 bases; nucleotides outside the gene matches: 5. The CDR3 sequence is CASSLGRTSGGRDTQYF. The CDR3 bases are TGCGCCAGCAGCTTGGGTCGGACTAGCGGGGGGCGAGATACGCAGTATTTT.

This clonotype was observed at least ten times. The chain carries TRBV12-3 or TRBV12-4 and TRBJ2-3, with D possibly being TRBD1 or TRBD2 (7 bases each). Trimming cost V 7 bases and J 1 base, with 18 bases left between them. This CDR3 has 16 residues. The CDR3 DNA is TGTGCCAGCACCAGCGGGACAGTGGATGGCACAGATACGCAGTATTTT. Translated: CASTSGTVDGTDTQYF.

The V gene is TRBV7-9, the J gene TRBJ2-1; 8 nucleotides match TRBD1. Germline V lookup: CDR1 SEHNR, CDR2 FQNEAQ (reference sequence). With 6 bases clipped from V and 6 bases from J, the junction kept 7 bases outside the gene matches. CDR3 length: 14 residues. CDR3: CASRIRTGSNEQFF. The CDR3 DNA is TGTGCCAGCAGGATACGGACAGGGTCCAATGAGCAGTTCTTC.

The chain combines TRBV5-1 with TRBJ1-1, with 9 bases fitting TRBD1. There are 16 residues in the CDR3. Trimming at V came to 0 bases and at J to 3 bases, leaving 6 bases not matched to a gene. Germline loops: CDR1 SGHRS, CDR2 YFSETQ. The CDR3 spells CASSLEGQGRDTEAFF. DNA of the CDR3: TGCGCCAGCAGCTTGGAGGGACAGGGCCGGGACACTGAAGCTTTCTTT.

This clonotype came up once. V usage is TRBV6-4 and J usage is TRBJ2-3, with D perhaps matching TRBD1 (5 bases). The CDR3 spans 16 residues. Germline values: CDR1 MRHNA, CDR2 SNTAGT. With 3 bases removed from V and 0 bases from J, the gap between germline ends came to 13 bases. The CDR3 DNA reads TGTGCCAGCAGTGATGAAGGCAGGGCTAGCACAGATACGCAGTATTTT. Translation gives CASSDEGRASTDTQYF.

This clonotype was observed a few times. The chain recombines TRBV2 with TRBJ1-5, with D possibly matching TRBD1 (5 bases). The V gene lost 8 bases and the J gene lost 12 bases, with 23 bases spanning the gap. This CDR3 region has 14 residues. Germline CDR1 is SNHLY and CDR2 is FYNNEI. The CDR3 protein is CASGGDGPSMGQHF. The CDR3 coding sequence is TGTGCCAGCGGGGGGGACGGCCCTTCCATGGGCCAGCATTTT.

This clonotype has just a few counts. J is TRBJ2-7 and V is TRBV7-2; no reliable D call. This CDR3 has 13 amino acids. The germline V gene encodes CDR1 SGHTA and CDR2 FQGNSA. The V end was cut by 5 bases, the J end by 3 bases, with 11 bases between. CDR3 loop: CASSLPSRYEQYF. The CDR3 DNA reads TGTGCCAGCAGCCTCCCTTCCCGCTACGAGCAGTACTTC.

Ten or more counts support this clonotype. The J gene is TRBJ2-1, the V gene TRBV7-6; possibly TRBD2 for D (5 bases). The CDR3 extends over 15 amino acids. The V gene's germline CDR1 is SGHVS and CDR2 FNYEAQ. Trimming removed 2 bases from V and 6 bases from J, with 14 bases in between. The CDR3 is CASSLQDAGLNEQFF. The CDR3 DNA is TGTGCCAGCAGCTTACAAGATGCAGGACTCAATGAGCAGTTCTTC.

The CDR3 loop reads CASGSGVYTEAFF. DNA of the CDR3: TGTGCCAGCGGATCAGGGGTTTACACTGAAGCTTTCTTT. The chain uses TRBV28 and TRBJ1-1; TRBD1 is a possible D gene (6 bases). Trimming pared 8 bases from V and 3 bases from J, leaving 13 bases between. The CDR3 is made up of 13 amino acids. CDR1 and CDR2 (germline): MDHEN, SYDVKM.

This clonotype has a handful of counts. V is TRBV5-1 and J is TRBJ1-1; no clear D gene. V shed 0 bases and J shed 7 bases, with 4 bases lying between them. CDR1 and CDR2 from the germline V gene are SGHRS and YFSETQ. This CDR3 has 11 amino acids. In nucleotides, the CDR3 is TGCGCCAGCAGCTTGGACCGTGAAGCTTTCTTT. It encodes CASSLDREAFF. The entire variable domain, with the rest obtained from reference TRBV5-1 and TRBJ1-1, is as follows: KAGVTQTPRYLIKTRGQQVTLSCSPISGHRSVSWYQQTPGQGLQFLFEYFSETQRNKGNFPGRFSGRQFSNSRSEMNVSTLELGDSALYLCASSLDREAFFGQGTRLTVV.

This clonotype was counted only a few times. The chain combines TRBV5-6 with TRBJ2-2; TRBD2 agrees at 9 bases. CDR3 length: 15 amino acids. J lost 4 bases, V lost 1 base, and 2 bases had no gene match. In germline, CDR1 is SGHDT, CDR2 YYEEEE. CDR3 loop: CASSLLAGSTGELFF. CDR3 coding DNA: TGTGCCAGCAGCTTGCTAGCGGGGAGCACCGGGGAGCTGTTTTTT.

This clonotype has just a few counts. The V gene is TRBV5-4, the J gene TRBJ1-1; D remains unclear. The V end was cut by 4 bases, the J end by 1 base, with 11 bases between. Germline V gene lookup returns CDR1 SGHNT and CDR2 YYREEE (reference sequence). This CDR3 has 14 amino acids. The chain's CDR3 is CASSGPLGNTEAFF. The CDR3, as DNA: TGTGCCAGCAGCGGGCCTCTCGGGAACACTGAAGCTTTCTTT. Based on the CDR3 plus reference TRBV5-4 and TRBJ1-1, the full variable domain is ETGVTQSPTHLIKTRGQQVTLRCSSQSGHNTVSWYQQALGQGPQFIFQYYREEENGRGNFPPRFSGLQFPNYSSELNVNALELDDSALYLCASSGPLGNTEAFFGQGTRLTVV.

Ten or more counts support this clonotype. J is TRBJ1-1 and V is TRBV7-2; D might be TRBD1 (6 bases). Trimming took off 4 bases at V and 1 base at J, with 25 bases between the two ends. The CDR3 extends over 19 amino acids. CDR1 SGHTA and CDR2 FQGNSA come from the germline V gene. CDR3 protein: CASSSRGSRDNYQNTEAFF. DNA for the CDR3: TGTGCCAGCAGCTCGAGGGGGAGTCGGGACAACTACCAGAACACTGAAGCTTTCTTT.

The chain couples TRBV2 to TRBJ1-5; weak D call: TRBD1 (6 bases). Trimming removed 10 bases from V and 0 bases from J, with 10 bases in between. The germline V gene has CDR1 SNHLY and CDR2 FYNNEI. The CDR3 length is 13 residues. CDR3 coding DNA: TGTGCCACCCAGGGGAATAGCAATCAGCCCCAGCATTTT. Amino acid sequence: CATQGNSNQPQHF.

This clonotype was seen a few times. This chain links TRBV20-1 with TRBJ1-1, with a possible D match to TRBD1 (5 bases). This CDR3 region has 14 residues. Looked up from germline, CDR1 is DFQATT and CDR2 is SNEGSKA (reference sequence). Trimming removed 0 bases at V and 8 bases at J, with 16 bases between. Written as DNA, the CDR3 is TGCAGTGCTAGAGATCTCGGGGGGGGAAGGGAAGCTTTCTTT. The encoded protein is CSARDLGGGREAFF.

This clonotype was detected only a few times. Its ends do not fully match the called genes, so a read error is possible. The CDR3 DNA reads TGTGCTAGCAGCCCGGGTGGAGGGAGCGATGAGCAGTTCTTC. The encoded protein is CASSPGGGSDEQFF. The V call is TRBV7-7, the J call TRBJ2-1; D is perhaps TRBD2 (6 bases). The germline V gene has CDR1 SSHAT and CDR2 FNYEAQ (reference sequence). The CDR3 length is 14 residues.